The 22 T cell receptor beta chains reported below all come from one sample, sequenced in a study of cytomegalovirus exposure and HLA in healthy donors. The PCR had 60 Vbeta and 13 Jbeta primers. Sequencing used immunoSEQ multiplex PCR; TCRdb keeps in-frame clones, though not all of them. The sample gives roughly 170,000 clones, over 65% of which show up once; less than 0.9% is in the top ten. The specimen sequenced was PBMCs. The receptors were gathered from a female donor in good health and CMV-seronegative.

The chain employs TRBV6-4 and TRBJ2-5; D possibly corresponds to TRBD2 (7 bases). This CDR3 is 16 amino acids long. The germline V gene has CDR1 MRHNA and CDR2 SNTAGT. Trimming removed 6 bases at V and 2 bases at J, with 19 bases between. CDR3 coding DNA: TGTGCCAGCAGAACAGGGTTTAGCGGGTGGCAAGAGACCCAGTACTTC. Translation gives CASRTGFSGWQETQYF.

This clone was observed a single time. The rearrangement links TRBV25-1 to TRBJ1-4; the match to TRBD1 covers 8 bases. Looked up from germline, CDR1 is MGHDK and CDR2 is SYGVNS. Germline trimming cut 2 bases from V and 4 bases from J; bases unmatched to any gene: 3. The CDR3 is made up of 15 amino acids. CDR3 in DNA: TGTGCCAGCAGTGAAATAGGACAGGGTAATGAAAAACTGTTTTTT. It specifies CASSEIGQGNEKLFF.

V and J are TRBV6-1 and TRBJ2-3; 11 bases match TRBD2. CDR1 is MNHNS and CDR2 is SASEGT in the germline V gene. The CDR3 is 16 residues long. Unmatched junction bases numbered 9, after V lost 4 bases and J lost 6 bases. CDR3 amino acids: CASSGGTSGRGDTQYF. Here the CDR3 DNA reads TGTGCCAGCAGTGGGGGAACTAGCGGGAGAGGTGATACGCAGTATTTT.

The CDR3 bases are TGTGCCAGCTCACCCGTTATGGCGGCGGATACGCAGTATTTT. The encoded protein is CASSPVMAADTQYF. The chain couples TRBV18 to TRBJ2-3; D remains unclear. CDR3 length: 14 residues. The germline V gene encodes CDR1 KGHSH and CDR2 LQKENI. With 3 bases removed from V and 6 bases from J, the gap between germline ends came to 13 bases.

Worth noting for this clone: The same CDR3 is also encoded by other DNA sequences in this sample. This chain links TRBV5-4 with TRBJ2-3; 7 bases align to TRBD1. Germline V gene sequence: CDR1 SGHNT, CDR2 YYREEE (reference sequence). The CDR3 spans 12 residues. V lost 7 bases to trimming and J lost 3 bases; unmatched junction nucleotides: 2. CDR3 nucleotides: TGTGCCAGCGTACAGGGGACAGATACGCAGTATTTT. The encoded protein is CASVQGTDTQYF.

As concerns this clone: The sample holds other DNA sequences that translate to the same CDR3. The genes are TRBV30 and TRBJ2-7, with D hard to call. In germline, CDR1 is GTSNPN, CDR2 SVGIG (reference sequence). V lost 3 bases to trimming and J lost 3 bases, with 6 bases between them. The CDR3 totals 11 residues. The CDR3 sequence is CAWRESYEQYF. The CDR3, as DNA: TGTGCCTGGAGGGAGAGCTACGAGCAGTACTTC.

This chain joins TRBV4-3 and TRBJ1-2; a weak D match, TRBD1 (6 bases). Deletions cut 0 bases from V and 4 bases from J, with 21 bases between. The CDR3 is 18 residues long. CDR1 and CDR2 (germline): LGHNA, YSLEER. In DNA form, the CDR3 reads TGCGCCAGCAGCCAAGATCCTACCACCGGGACACGGGCCTATGGCTACACCTTC. This sequence encodes CASSQDPTTGTRAYGYTF.

The V call is TRBV2, the J call TRBJ1-2; D is ambiguous. Between the trimmed V and J ends, which lost 0 bases and 7 bases, there was a span of 15 bases. This CDR3 comprises 15 residues. The germline V gene encodes CDR1 SNHLY and CDR2 FYNNEI. The DNA for the CDR3 is TGTGCCAGCAGTGAAGCTCGGGGAAGGGCTTCTGGCTACACCTTC. It specifies CASSEARGRASGYTF.

The chain carries TRBV9 and TRBJ1-1, with 7 nucleotides matching TRBD1. V lost 5 bases to trimming and J lost 1 base; unmatched junction nucleotides: 8. Germline CDR1 reads SGDLS; CDR2 reads YYNGEE. The CDR3 runs to 15 residues. The CDR3 loop reads CASRRTGLQNTEAFF. In DNA form, the CDR3 reads TGTGCCAGCAGAAGGACAGGACTTCAGAACACTGAAGCTTTCTTT. Supplemented by reference TRBV9 and TRBJ1-1, the full variable domain reads DSGVTQTPKHLITATGQRVTLRCSPRSGDLSVYWYQQSLDQGLQFLIQYYNGEERAKGNILERFSAQQFPDLHSELNLSSLELGDSALYFCASRRTGLQNTEAFFGQGTRLTVV.

The chain has TRBV9 and TRBJ2-2; the D gene is possibly TRBD1 (5 bases). Germline V gene data show CDR1 as SGDLS and CDR2 as YYNGEE. The CDR3 runs to 15 residues. V was clipped by 0 bases and J by 0 bases, with 6 bases between them. Here the CDR3 reads CASSVGQTNTGELFF. The CDR3 DNA is TGTGCCAGCAGCGTAGGACAGACGAACACCGGGGAGCTGTTTTTT.

The chain uses TRBV18 and TRBJ2-2, with 7 bases matching TRBD1. The CDR3 runs 11 residues. CDR1 and CDR2 (germline): KGHSH, LQKENI. The V segment lost 3 bases and the J segment 15 bases; nucleotides outside the gene matches: 4. Written as DNA, the CDR3 is TGTGCCAGCTCACCGCAGCAGGGGGTGTTTTTT. It yields the protein CASSPQQGVFF.

V usage is TRBV18 and J usage is TRBJ2-3; TRBD1 agrees at 11 bases. Germline CDR1 KGHSH, CDR2 LQKENI. The CDR3 runs to 16 residues. V lost 3 bases to trimming and J lost 5 bases; unmatched junction nucleotides: 7. CDR3 bases: TGTGCCAGCTCACCGGCCGGGACAGGGGGAAGAGATACGCAGTATTTT. The encoded protein is CASSPAGTGGRDTQYF.

V and J are TRBV5-6 and TRBJ1-2; TRBD1 matches at 7 bases. Germline values: CDR1 SGHDT, CDR2 YYEEEE. The CDR3 extends over 14 amino acids. Trimming cost V 4 bases and J 9 bases; bases outside gene matches: 12. This CDR3 reads CASSHRDRTLRYTF. The CDR3 nucleotides read TGTGCCAGCAGCCACCGGGACAGAACACTCCGCTACACCTTC.

The sample holds a few counts of this clone. The genes are TRBV28 and TRBJ2-7, with D possibly being TRBD1 (7 bases). Looked up from germline, CDR1 is MDHEN and CDR2 is SYDVKM. The CDR3 has 14 amino acids. V lost 6 bases, J lost 3 bases, and 15 bases lay in between. CDR3 protein: CASSGGGRSYEQYF. CDR3 nucleotide sequence: TGTGCCAGCAGCGGAGGGGGCCGTAGCTACGAGCAGTACTTC.

V is TRBV19 and J is TRBJ1-4; the D gene is possibly TRBD1 (6 bases). Trimming stripped 1 base from V and 6 bases from J, with 12 bases between. The CDR3 has 15 amino acids. Germline assignment: CDR1 LNHDA and CDR2 SQIVND (reference sequence). The CDR3 protein is CASSIVGQGHEKLFF. In nucleotides, the CDR3 is TGTGCCAGTAGTATAGTGGGCCAGGGGCATGAAAAACTGTTTTTT.

The J gene is TRBJ2-7, the V gene TRBV7-2; 15 bases are a match to TRBD2. The CDR3 has 18 residues. J gave up 2 bases and V 2 bases, and 7 bases lay outside the gene matches. Germline V lookup: CDR1 SGHTA, CDR2 FQGNSA. CDR3 DNA: TGTGCCAGCAGCTTATCTAGGACTAGCGGGAGGGCCGCCTACGAGCAGTACTTC. Residues: CASSLSRTSGRAAYEQYF.

This chain uses TRBV11-1 with TRBJ2-7; the match to TRBD1 covers 8 bases. CDR1 and CDR2 from the germline V gene are SGHAT and FQDESV (reference sequence). The CDR3 has 15 residues. V gave up 1 base and J gave up 2 bases; unmatched junction bases: 4. CDR3 DNA: TGTGCCAGCAGCTTAGGGACAGGGTCCACCTACGAGCAGTACTTC. Translation gives CASSLGTGSTYEQYF.

This clone was observed a few times. V gene TRBV5-1 combines with J gene TRBJ2-4; 10 bases fit TRBD1. The CDR3 runs to 17 residues. Germline lookup yields CDR1 SGHRS and CDR2 YFSETQ. Trimming removed 4 bases from V and 8 bases from J; junction bases left unmatched: 15. This chain's CDR3 is CASSVGYPGQGRDIQYF. CDR3 DNA sequence: TGCGCCAGCAGCGTAGGTTACCCGGGACAGGGGAGGGACATTCAGTACTTC.

Here the CDR3 reads CASSYGATGELFF. Written as DNA, the CDR3 is TGTGCCAGCAGTTACGGGGCCACCGGGGAGCTGTTTTTT. This sequence joins TRBV6-5 and TRBJ2-2; a weak D match, TRBD1 (5 bases). The CDR3 totals 13 residues. CDR1 is MNHEY, CDR2 SVGAGI, per germline. V dropped 2 bases and J dropped 4 bases, with 5 bases sitting between them.

The gene calls are TRBV5-4 and TRBJ2-5; no clear D gene. Germline V gene sequence: CDR1 SGHNT, CDR2 YYREEE (reference sequence). Trimming removed 0 bases from V and 4 bases from J, with 7 bases in between. The CDR3 extends over 13 amino acids. CDR3 nucleotide sequence: TGTGCCAGCAGCTTGGCGGCAGGAGAGACCCAGTACTTC. This encodes CASSLAAGETQYF.

The CDR3 sequence is CASSTPRGYGYTF. CDR3 bases: TGTGCCAGCAGCACACCTCGGGGCTATGGCTACACCTTC. The rearrangement uses TRBV7-2 and TRBJ1-2; D gene uncertain. This CDR3 is 13 amino acids long. The V gene's germline CDR1 is SGHTA and CDR2 FQGNSA. The V and J ends lost 5 bases and 4 bases respectively, with 11 bases between them.

This clone was seen a few times. The chain links TRBV5-1 to TRBJ2-6, with D possibly matching TRBD1 (6 bases). The CDR3 has 15 residues. Trimming took off 3 bases at V and 2 bases at J, with 9 bases between the two ends. CDR1 is SGHRS and CDR2 is YFSETQ in the germline V gene. CDR3 DNA: TGCGCCAGCAGCTCTACAGGGACTGGGGCCAACGTCCTGACTTTC. This translates into CASSSTGTGANVLTF.